One and the same sample provided the 17 T cell receptor beta chains below, sequenced in a study of T cells in Graves' hyperthyroidism and ophthalmopathy. Regions amplified from RNA transcripts were the TCR beta CDR3 regions. When the TCR CDR3 underwent first-round RT-PCR, the HTBI primer set was used. From the multiplex PCR reads, TCRdb called clonotypes with MiXCR, one entry per CDR3 protein. Of about 410,000 distinct CDR3 sequences in the sample, over 12% were seen once. Sequencing input: blood. These receptors were taken from a young man with Graves' ophthalmopathy.

This clonotype was seen more than once but under ten times. The chain employs TRBV7-9 and TRBJ1-1; D gene unclear. Trimming removed 7 bases from V and 7 bases from J, with 7 bases in between. The CDR3 extends over 10 amino acids. The V gene's germline CDR1 is SEHNR and CDR2 FQNEAQ (reference sequence). This CDR3 reads CASIGSEAFF. CDR3 DNA sequence: TGTGCCAGCATCGGGAGTGAAGCTTTCTTT.

At least ten counts were recorded for this clonotype. The gene calls are TRBV12-3 or TRBV12-4 and TRBJ2-3, with 8 bases aligning to TRBD2. V shed 5 bases and J 4 bases; nucleotides not matched to a gene: 5. The CDR3 has 14 residues. The CDR3 coding sequence is TGTGCCAGCAGTCTGGGACTAGTCCCAGATACGCAGTATTTT. This encodes CASSLGLVPDTQYF.

V and J are TRBV19 and TRBJ1-2, with 8 bases fitting TRBD1. Germline V gives CDR1 LNHDA, CDR2 SQIVND (reference sequence). The junction had 10 bases not matched to a gene; V was cut back by 3 bases and J by 4 bases. This CDR3 has 16 amino acids. DNA of the CDR3: TGTGCCAGTAGTATTCCCGACAGGGGCGCACCCTATGGCTACACCTTC. Protein sequence: CASSIPDRGAPYGYTF.

This rearrangement joins TRBV7-9 to TRBJ2-2; D is ambiguous. Trimming stripped 5 bases from V and 6 bases from J, with 19 bases between. This CDR3 spans 16 amino acids. Germline loops: CDR1 SEHNR, CDR2 FQNEAQ (reference sequence). CDR3 loop: CASSRDGMGTSGELFF. CDR3 nucleotide sequence: TGTGCCAGCAGCCGAGATGGGATGGGAACCTCCGGGGAGCTGTTTTTT.

This clonotype was detected ten times or more. V is TRBV20-1 and J is TRBJ1-1, with D unclear. CDR3 length: 10 residues. The V gene's germline CDR1 is DFQATT and CDR2 SNEGSKA (reference sequence). The CDR3, as DNA: TGCACCAGTGAGAACACTGAAGCTTTCTTT. Amino acids: CTSENTEAFF.

This clonotype was counted ten times or more. The V and J genes are TRBV5-1 and TRBJ2-3; possible D gene TRBD2, 5 bases. The ends were cut back, 0 bases at V and 5 bases at J, with 10 bases in the middle. This CDR3 comprises 14 residues. Germline V gives CDR1 SGHRS, CDR2 YFSETQ. The CDR3 here is CASSLEWAGDTQYF. The CDR3 DNA sequence: TGCGCCAGCAGCTTGGAGTGGGCGGGAGATACGCAGTATTTT.

This chain uses TRBV27 with TRBJ2-4; 8 bases are shared with TRBD2. The CDR3 sequence is 16 residues long. J gave up 1 base and V 3 bases, and 5 bases lay outside the gene matches. The germline V gene encodes CDR1 MNHEY and CDR2 SMNVEV (reference sequence). CDR3: CASSFLGGGAKNIQYF. CDR3 in DNA: TGTGCCAGCAGTTTTCTCGGGGGGGGGGCCAAAAACATTCAGTACTTC.

This clonotype was recorded many times. J is TRBJ2-5 and V is TRBV2; 8 bases are shared with TRBD1. This CDR3 comprises 15 residues. Germline V CDR1 and CDR2: SNHLY, FYNNEI. V shed 6 bases and J 4 bases; nucleotides not matched to a gene: 10. CDR3 nucleotide sequence: TGTGCCAGCAGGAGATGGACAGGGTTGGGAGAGACCCAGTACTTC. It translates to CASRRWTGLGETQYF.

The rearrangement links TRBV13 to TRBJ2-1; 8 bases align to TRBD2. CDR3 length: 16 residues. The V gene end was trimmed by 6 bases and the J gene end by 4 bases; junction bases not matched to a gene: 11. Germline CDR1 and CDR2: PRHDT and FYEKMQ (reference sequence). The CDR3 region has the DNA TGTGCCAGCAGGGCTGCCGGGACTAGAGGTTACAATGAGCAGTTCTTC. This sequence encodes CASRAAGTRGYNEQFF.

This clonotype occurred many times. The chain links TRBV29-1 to TRBJ1-1, with a tentative D call TRBD1 (6 bases). The length of the CDR3 is 15 residues. Trimming took off 2 bases at V and 1 base at J, with 14 bases between the two ends. The V gene's germline CDR1 is SQVTM and CDR2 ANQGSEA. DNA for the CDR3: TGCAGCGTTGAACCGAGACAGGCCGCGAACACTGAAGCTTTCTTT. It translates to CSVEPRQAANTEAFF.

This clonotype was found many times. The CDR3 sequence: CASSLVGRTGELFF. CDR3 DNA: TGTGCCAGCAGCTTAGTCGGGCGCACCGGGGAGCTGTTTTTT. This chain joins TRBV11-2 and TRBJ2-2; D unresolved. V was trimmed by 1 base and J by 4 bases, leaving 7 bases between them. The CDR3 length is 14 residues. The germline gives CDR1 SGHAT, CDR2 FQNNGV.

J is TRBJ2-2 and V is TRBV7-9; TRBD2 matches at 11 bases. The CDR3 extends over 19 amino acids. Germline-derived CDR1 and CDR2 are SEHNR and FQNEAQ (reference sequence). J was trimmed by 5 bases and V by 2 bases; bases with no gene match: 13. CDR3 in amino acids: CASSLPDFSGGAYTGELFF. The CDR3 bases are TGTGCCAGCAGCTTACCTGACTTTAGCGGGGGGGCGTATACCGGGGAGCTGTTTTTT.

In its sample, this clonotype was seen a few times. The chain couples TRBV6-1 to TRBJ2-2, with D possibly TRBD1 on 9 matching bases. V was clipped by 6 bases and J by 1 base, with 15 bases between them. Germline lookup yields CDR1 MNHNS and CDR2 SASEGT. The CDR3 length is 16 residues. The CDR3 DNA follows: TGTGCCAGCAGACGGGGGGGACAGGGGAACACCGGGGAGCTGTTTTTT. Its translation: CASRRGGQGNTGELFF.

There are many counts of this clonotype. The V gene is TRBV29-1, the J gene TRBJ1-2; D may be TRBD1 (5 bases). Trimming took 4 bases from V and 6 from J, leaving 15 bases between them. The CDR3 is 13 amino acids. Germline V gene lookup returns CDR1 SQVTM and CDR2 ANQGSEA. The CDR3 bases are TGCAGCGTTGGTAACAGGTTTCAAGATGGCTACACCTTC. This sequence encodes CSVGNRFQDGYTF.

This clonotype has only a few counts. This sequence joins TRBV6-1 and TRBJ2-5; D uncertain. CDR3 length: 14 amino acids. The germline CDR1 and CDR2 sequences are MNHNS and SASEGT. With 5 bases removed from V and 5 bases from J, the gap between germline ends came to 15 bases. CDR3: CASSTGERVETQYF. In nucleotides, the CDR3 is TGTGCCAGCAGTACTGGGGAACGCGTGGAGACCCAGTACTTC.

This clonotype was picked up many times. The chain joins TRBV6-1 to TRBJ1-1, with D hard to call. Germline CDR1 and CDR2: MNHNS and SASEGT. Trimming pared 2 bases from V and 3 bases from J, leaving 19 bases between. CDR3 length equals 17 residues. CDR3 sequence reads: CASSEFGRDSLYTEAFF. CDR3 DNA: TGTGCCAGCAGTGAATTCGGGAGGGATTCGTTGTACACTGAAGCTTTCTTT.

This clonotype was counted between two and nine times. This chain uses TRBV7-2 with TRBJ1-3; TRBD1 matches 7 bases. V lost 6 bases to trimming and J lost 8 bases; unmatched junction nucleotides: 4. The CDR3 runs 12 residues. Germline V lookup: CDR1 SGHTA, CDR2 FQGNSA. The CDR3 region is CASSQGGDTIYF. The CDR3 DNA reads as TGTGCCAGCAGTCAGGGGGGGGACACCATATATTTT.